The T cell receptor (beta chain) under discussion was sequenced for a study of a mutant IDH1 vaccine in newly diagnosed glioma. Study information: Treated individuals were about 62% male and around 38% female, averaging approximately 40 years of age.

Time point denoted: baseline, week 1 (first vaccination visit). Treatment noted: pre-vaccination baseline after standard-of-care therapy. Looked up from germline, CDR1 is MGHRA and CDR2 is YSYEKL. The germline V and J ends were trimmed by 0 bases and 4 bases, with 13 bases remaining between them. The CDR3 is 16 amino acids. Assay used: immunoSEQ multiplex PCR; TCRdb lists only in-frame clones, some missing. Seen here are about 36,000 clones, about 73% observed once, and the top ten hold less than 9.5%. Sequenced material: PBMCs, taken from a glioma patient treated with radiotherapy, temozolomide or both. The chain joins TRBV4-1 to TRBJ2-1; D ambiguous. The sequence was obtained from a man aged 40-49 years with glioma. Some clones in this sample may be carry-over from other donors' samples. The CDR3, as DNA: TGCGCCAGCAGCCAAGAAAACACACCAGTATACAATGAGCAGTTCTTC. Protein sequence: CASSQENTPVYNEQFF.